One and the same sample provided the 28 T cell receptor beta chains below, sequenced in a study of blood T cell repertoires in COVID-19. Clones were read by immunoSEQ multiplex PCR, and TCRdb kept only the in-frame ones, dropping some. The sample records about 120,000 clones, around 89% being singletons. Sequenced input: peripheral blood. Receptor source: an older woman with COVID-19, enrolled during active disease.

The chain combines TRBV7-2 with TRBJ2-5, with a weak D call TRBD1 (5 bases). Germline V lookup: CDR1 SGHTA, CDR2 FQGNSA. The V and J ends lost 1 base and 10 bases respectively, with 10 bases between them. The CDR3 spans 12 residues. The CDR3 bases are TGTGCCAGCAGCTTAGAGGGGCCTGGCCAGTACTTC. Encoded protein: CASSLEGPGQYF.

V gene TRBV20-1 combines with J gene TRBJ1-4; 7 bases line up with TRBD1. The CDR3 has 15 residues. Germline V gene data show CDR1 as DFQATT and CDR2 as SNEGSKA (reference sequence). J was trimmed by 3 bases and V by 3 bases; bases with no gene match: 7. The CDR3 sequence: CSASRGQAPNEKLFF. DNA of the CDR3: TGCAGTGCTAGTAGGGGGCAGGCCCCTAATGAAAAACTGTTTTTT.

The chain is built from TRBV29-1 and TRBJ2-3; D is uncertain. V lost 1 base and J 6 bases, leaving 11 bases between the germline ends. The CDR3 covers 13 residues. Germline CDR1 is SQVTM and CDR2 is ANQGSEA. The CDR3 nucleotides read TGCAGCGTTGAAGGACTGGTTTCCGATACGCAGTATTTT. Its protein is CSVEGLVSDTQYF.

The gene calls are TRBV11-2 and TRBJ2-7; 9 nucleotides line up with TRBD1. The V gene's germline CDR1 is SGHAT and CDR2 FQNNGV. The V segment lost 3 bases and the J segment 10 bases; nucleotides outside the gene matches: 7. The CDR3 sequence is 13 residues long. This CDR3 is CASSFGPGQGQYF. Written as DNA, the CDR3 is TGTGCCAGCAGCTTTGGCCCGGGACAGGGACAGTACTTC.

J is TRBJ2-3 and V is TRBV5-5; maybe TRBD2 (6 bases). CDR3 length: 14 amino acids. Trimming took 4 bases from V and 4 from J, leaving 13 bases between them. Germline lookup yields CDR1 SGHKS and CDR2 YYEKEE (reference sequence). The CDR3: CASSQGWGADTQYF. The CDR3 region has the DNA TGTGCCAGCAGCCAAGGGTGGGGGGCAGATACGCAGTATTTT.

The chain links TRBV5-4 to TRBJ1-2, with D perhaps TRBD1 (6 bases). This CDR3 comprises 13 residues. From germline, CDR1 is SGHNT and CDR2 YYREEE (reference sequence). The V and J ends lost 0 bases and 13 bases respectively, with 16 bases between them. CDR3 sequence (DNA): TGTGCCAGCAGCTTGGCCGGGGGGGCCGCTTTCACCTTC. This sequence encodes CASSLAGGAAFTF.

The chain uses TRBV7-9 and TRBJ1-5; perhaps TRBD1 as D (6 bases). The germline V gene has CDR1 SEHNR and CDR2 FQNEAQ (reference sequence). CDR3 size: 12 residues. Trimming removed 1 base at V and 13 bases at J, with 11 bases between. DNA for the CDR3: TGTGCCAGCAGCTTAGGACAGGCAACTCAGCATTTT. It codes for CASSLGQATQHF.

The V and J genes are TRBV18 and TRBJ1-2, with a weak D call TRBD1 (5 bases). Trimming cost V 5 bases and J 4 bases, with 20 bases left between them. The germline CDR1 and CDR2 sequences are KGHSH and LQKENI. The CDR3 is made up of 16 amino acids. CDR3 sequence (DNA): TGTGCCAGCTCAACCACAGGTACGAGTGAAATCTATGGCTACACCTTC. It codes for CASSTTGTSEIYGYTF.

This sequence joins TRBV10-3 and TRBJ2-5; TRBD1 matches 7 bases. The CDR3 extends over 14 amino acids. CDR1 ENHRY and CDR2 SYGVKD come from the germline V gene. V gave up 6 bases and J gave up 0 bases; unmatched junction bases: 4. The CDR3 here is CAISPTGHQETQYF. The DNA of the CDR3 is TGTGCCATCAGCCCGACAGGGCACCAAGAGACCCAGTACTTC.

J is TRBJ2-2 and V is TRBV5-4; 11 bases map to TRBD2. CDR1 is SGHNT, CDR2 YYREEE, per germline (reference sequence). The CDR3 sequence is 16 residues long. Losses at the gene ends were 3 bases for V and 6 bases for J; bases not matched to a gene: 7. The CDR3 nucleotides are TGTGCCAGCAGCTCTATAGCGGGGGGGTTCGCCGGGGAGCTGTTTTTT. Its protein is CASSSIAGGFAGELFF.

The rearrangement uses TRBV29-1 and TRBJ2-7; TRBD1 matches at 7 bases. With 8 bases clipped from V and 0 bases from J, the junction kept 10 bases outside the gene matches. The germline CDR1 and CDR2 sequences are SQVTM and ANQGSEA. This CDR3 has 14 amino acids. The CDR3 region is CSPPGGSYSYEQYF. The CDR3 nucleotides are TGCAGCCCACCAGGGGGTAGTTACTCCTACGAGCAGTACTTC.

CDR3 loop: CAWSLRTGGVTYEQYF. The CDR3 nucleotides read TGTGCCTGGAGTTTAAGGACAGGGGGGGTTACCTACGAGCAGTACTTC. This rearrangement joins TRBV30 to TRBJ2-7; 10 bases line up with TRBD1. Per the germline V gene, CDR1 is GTSNPN and CDR2 is SVGIG (reference sequence). This CDR3 region has 16 residues. After removal of 2 bases from V and 2 bases from J, the junction contained 9 bases not matched to a gene.

V is TRBV5-8 and J is TRBJ1-2, with D perhaps TRBD1 (6 bases). V was clipped by 0 bases and J by 5 bases, with 17 bases between them. The CDR3 has 16 amino acids. Germline V gives CDR1 SGHTS, CDR2 YDEGEE. This chain's CDR3 is CASSLVPSGGGYGYTF. The CDR3 DNA sequence: TGTGCCAGCAGCTTGGTCCCTTCGGGAGGGGGATATGGCTACACCTTC.

The chain recombines TRBV14 with TRBJ2-1; D possibly corresponds to TRBD1 (6 bases). Germline CDR1 SGHDN, CDR2 FVKESK. The CDR3 loop spans 14 amino acids. Between the trimmed V and J ends, which lost 2 bases and 4 bases, there was a span of 9 bases. This CDR3 is CASSQMDSYNEQFF. The CDR3 DNA follows: TGTGCCAGCAGCCAAATGGACAGTTACAATGAGCAGTTCTTC. Supplemented by reference TRBV14 and TRBJ2-1, the full variable domain reads EAGVTQFPSHSVIEKGQTVTLRCDPISGHDNLYWYRRVMGKEIKFLLHFVKESKQDESGMPNNRFLAERTGGTYSTLKVQPAELEDSGVYFCASSQMDSYNEQFFGPGTRLTVL.

The V and J genes are TRBV19 and TRBJ2-2; no clear D. The length of the CDR3 is 14 residues. V lost 7 bases and J lost 6, with 15 bases in between. Germline V gives CDR1 LNHDA, CDR2 SQIVND (reference sequence). CDR3 protein: CASNPGTRAGELFF. The CDR3 nucleotides read TGTGCCAGTAACCCGGGTACTCGGGCCGGGGAGCTGTTTTTT.

This chain joins TRBV5-1 and TRBJ2-2; 10 bases are shared with TRBD1. Germline V CDR1 and CDR2: SGHRS, YFSETQ. With V trimmed by 2 bases and J by 4 bases, 5 bases remained unmatched. The CDR3 consists of 16 residues. The CDR3 loop is CASSLVGTGATGELFF. The CDR3 DNA follows: TGCGCCAGCAGCTTAGTCGGGACAGGGGCCACCGGGGAGCTGTTTTTT.

The chain links TRBV19 to TRBJ2-5, with D perhaps TRBD1 (6 bases). V lost 4 bases and J 5 bases, leaving 11 bases between the germline ends. The CDR3 has 13 residues. CDR1 is LNHDA and CDR2 is SQIVND in the germline V gene (reference sequence). CDR3 nucleotides: TGTGCCAGTAGTACAGGGGTAGGGGAGACCCAGTACTTC. This gives the protein CASSTGVGETQYF. Drawing the rest from reference TRBV19 and TRBJ2-5, the complete variable domain is DGGITQSPKYLFRKEGQNVTLSCEQNLNHDAMYWYRQDPGQGLRLIYYSQIVNDFQKGDIAEGYSVSREKKESFPLTVTSAQKNPTAFYLCASSTGVGETQYFGPGTRLLVL.

CDR3 DNA sequence: TGTGCCAGCACTAGCGGGGGGGCTAGTACCGGGGAGCTGTTTTTT. This encodes CASTSGGASTGELFF. The chain uses TRBV6-5 and TRBJ2-2, with 12 bases aligning to TRBD2. The CDR3 has 15 amino acids. Trimming took 7 bases from V and 5 from J; bases not matched to a gene: 5. Germline CDR1 MNHEY, CDR2 SVGAGI.

This clone turned up a few times. The junction departs from the called germline gene at one end, perhaps through a read error. This rearrangement joins TRBV19 to TRBJ1-5; 7 positions match TRBD1. This CDR3 contains 16 residues. Germline V gene data show CDR1 as LNHDA and CDR2 as SQIVND (reference sequence). DNA of the CDR3: TGTGCCAGTAGTATTTCCCACCGGGACAGCATTTCCTCAGGGGATTTT. Translating it yields CASSISHRDSISSGDF.

The V call is TRBV7-2, the J call TRBJ2-1; 7 positions agree with TRBD1. V dropped 1 base and J dropped 1; count of bases not matched to a gene: 1. The CDR3 length is 15 residues. Germline CDR1 reads SGHTA; CDR2 reads FQGNSA. CDR3: CASSLEGQSYNEQFF. DNA of the CDR3: TGTGCCAGCAGCTTAGAGGGACAGTCCTACAATGAGCAGTTCTTC.

V and J are TRBV7-9 and TRBJ2-1; 10 nucleotides match TRBD1. CDR3 length: 18 amino acids. Germline V gene data show CDR1 as SEHNR and CDR2 as FQNEAQ (reference sequence). The V segment lost 2 bases and the J segment 6 bases; nucleotides outside the gene matches: 13. The CDR3 DNA follows: TGTGCCAGCAGCTTAAGGGGCTGGGGACAGGGGTCGGGCAATGAGCAGTTCTTC. Amino acids: CASSLRGWGQGSGNEQFF.

This chain connects TRBV11-2 to TRBJ2-3, with 7 positions matching TRBD2. Trimming took 5 bases from V and 5 from J; bases not matched to a gene: 16. Germline V lookup: CDR1 SGHAT, CDR2 FQNNGV. CDR3 length: 17 amino acids. CDR3 bases: TGTGCCAGCAGCCTCCGGGGAGGAGCGGGGATGGGAGATACGCAGTATTTT. As protein: CASSLRGGAGMGDTQYF.

The chain links TRBV12-3 or TRBV12-4 to TRBJ1-6; D perhaps matches TRBD1 (6 bases). The CDR3 extends over 13 amino acids. V was pared by 8 bases and J by 7 bases, with 12 bases between. CDR3 region: CASQGIGNSPLHF. The CDR3 nucleotides read TGTGCCAGCCAGGGGATCGGCAATTCACCCCTCCACTTT.

This clone was observed once. V usage is TRBV7-2 and J usage is TRBJ1-2, with 8 bases lining up with TRBD1. Germline CDR1 is SGHTA and CDR2 is FQGNSA. Trimming removed 5 bases from V and 3 bases from J; junction bases left unmatched: 5. This CDR3 contains 14 residues. The CDR3 sequence: CASSRTGSDYGYTF. The CDR3 nucleotides are TGTGCCAGCAGCCGGACAGGGTCTGACTATGGCTACACCTTC.

V gene TRBV4-2 combines with J gene TRBJ2-7; the D gene is possibly TRBD2 (6 bases). V lost 0 bases and J lost 7, with 13 bases in between. The germline CDR1 and CDR2 sequences are LGHNA and YNFKEQ. The CDR3 loop spans 14 amino acids. The CDR3 sequence: CASSQDGPRGEQYF. CDR3 sequence (DNA): TGTGCCAGCAGCCAAGATGGCCCTCGGGGGGAGCAGTACTTC.

The chain employs TRBV7-2 and TRBJ1-2; TRBD1 matches at 8 bases. Germline V lookup: CDR1 SGHTA, CDR2 FQGNSA. The CDR3 loop spans 14 amino acids. After removal of 5 bases from V and 8 bases from J, the junction contained 10 bases not matched to a gene. CDR3 bases: TGTGCCAGCAGCCCACAGGGGGGGTTGAGAGGCTACACCTTC. Translation gives CASSPQGGLRGYTF.

This clone turned up a few times. Other DNA sequences in the sample encode the same CDR3. The CDR3 is CASSLDSSNQPQHF. The CDR3 bases are TGTGCCAGCAGCTTAGACAGTAGCAATCAGCCCCAGCATTTT. J is TRBJ1-5 and V is TRBV7-2; D remains ambiguous. CDR1 is SGHTA and CDR2 is FQGNSA in the germline V gene. CDR3 size: 14 residues. The V end lost 1 base, the J end lost 0 bases, and 4 bases lay between the germline ends.

This rearrangement joins TRBV12-5 to TRBJ2-1, with 8 bases fitting TRBD1. The CDR3 is 15 residues long. Germline V gives CDR1 LGHNT, CDR2 FRNRAP. V was clipped by 1 base and J by 7 bases; unmatched bases: 6. The CDR3 DNA is TGTGCTAGTGGTTTGGGGACAGGGCGTGGTAATGAGCAGTTCTTC. It yields the protein CASGLGTGRGNEQFF.